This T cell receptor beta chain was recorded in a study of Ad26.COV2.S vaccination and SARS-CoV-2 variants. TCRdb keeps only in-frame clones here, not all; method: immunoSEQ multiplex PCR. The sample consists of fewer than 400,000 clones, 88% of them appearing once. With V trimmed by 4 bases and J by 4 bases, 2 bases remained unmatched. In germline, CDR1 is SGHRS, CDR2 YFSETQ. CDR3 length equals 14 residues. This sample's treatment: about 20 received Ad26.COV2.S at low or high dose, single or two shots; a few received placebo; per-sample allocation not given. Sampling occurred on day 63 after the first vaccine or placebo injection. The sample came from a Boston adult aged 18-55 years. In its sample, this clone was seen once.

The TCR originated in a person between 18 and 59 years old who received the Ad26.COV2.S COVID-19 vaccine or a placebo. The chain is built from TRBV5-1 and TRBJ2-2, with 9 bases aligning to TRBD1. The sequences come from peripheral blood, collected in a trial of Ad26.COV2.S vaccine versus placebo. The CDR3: CASSVTGGTGELFF. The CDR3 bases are TGCGCCAGCAGCGTGACAGGGGGCACCGGGGAGCTGTTTTTT. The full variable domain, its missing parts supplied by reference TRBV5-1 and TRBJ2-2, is KAGVTQTPRYLIKTRGQQVTLSCSPISGHRSVSWYQQTPGQGLQFLFEYFSETQRNKGNFPGRFSGRQFSNSRSEMNVSTLELGDSALYLCASSVTGGTGELFFGEGSRLTVL.